This TCR beta chain was profiled in a study of blood T cell repertoires in COVID-19. Across the study: PBMCs, B-cell-depleted T cells, or T cells provided the cDNA or gDNA that made up the material.

The CDR3 spans 15 residues. Germline CDR1 and CDR2: SNHLY and FYNNEI. Trimming cost V 4 bases and J 4 bases, with 14 bases left between them. In the source study's methods: Estimates of nucleated cell counts were drawn from the amplification of reference gene primers. The data were produced by immunoSEQ multiplex PCR, yet TCRdb's version contains in-frame clones alone and is incomplete. The V and J calls and clone size are taken from that table; D and trimming were inferred from the DNA. The table lists 200,000 to 250,000 clones, 80% of them singletons. This rearrangement joins TRBV2 to TRBJ1-3; TRBD1 is a possible D gene (6 bases). The sample comprised peripheral blood. This receptor was identified in a woman aged 65 to 85 with acute or convalescent COVID-19. The CDR3 bases are TGTGCCAGCAGTGTATCCAGGGGCCTCGGAAACACCATATATTTT. This gives the protein CASSVSRGLGNTIYF.